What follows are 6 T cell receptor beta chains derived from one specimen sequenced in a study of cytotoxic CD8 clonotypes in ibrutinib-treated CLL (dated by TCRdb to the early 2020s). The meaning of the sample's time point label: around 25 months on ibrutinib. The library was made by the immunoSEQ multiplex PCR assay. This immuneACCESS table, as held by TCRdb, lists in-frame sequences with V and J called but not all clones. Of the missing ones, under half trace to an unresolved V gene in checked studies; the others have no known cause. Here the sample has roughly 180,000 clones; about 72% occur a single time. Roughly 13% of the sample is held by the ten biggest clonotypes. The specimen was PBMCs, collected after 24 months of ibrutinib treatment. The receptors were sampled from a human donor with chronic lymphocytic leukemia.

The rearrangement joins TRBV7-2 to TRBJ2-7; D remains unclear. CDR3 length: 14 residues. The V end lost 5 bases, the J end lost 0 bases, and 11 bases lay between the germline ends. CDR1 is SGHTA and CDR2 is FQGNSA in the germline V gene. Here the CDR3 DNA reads TGTGCCAGCAGCCTCCATAGCCGCTCCTACGAGCAGTACTTC. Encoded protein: CASSLHSRSYEQYF.

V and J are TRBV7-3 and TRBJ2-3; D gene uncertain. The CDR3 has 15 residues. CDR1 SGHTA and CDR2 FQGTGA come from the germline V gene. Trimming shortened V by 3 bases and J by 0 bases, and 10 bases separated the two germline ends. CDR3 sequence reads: CASSFSGASTDTQYF. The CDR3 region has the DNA TGTGCCAGCAGCTTTTCGGGCGCAAGCACAGATACGCAGTATTTT.

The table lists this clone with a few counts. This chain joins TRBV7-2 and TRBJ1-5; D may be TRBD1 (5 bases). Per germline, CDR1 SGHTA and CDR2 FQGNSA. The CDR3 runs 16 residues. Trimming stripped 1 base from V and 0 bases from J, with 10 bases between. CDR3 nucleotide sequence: TGTGCCAGCAGCTTAGTAGGGGCTTATAGCAATCAGCCCCAGCATTTT. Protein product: CASSLVGAYSNQPQHF. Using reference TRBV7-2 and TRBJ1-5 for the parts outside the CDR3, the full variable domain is GAGVSQSPSNKVTEKGKDVELRCDPISGHTALYWYRQSLGQGLEFLIYFQGNSAPDKSGLPSDRFSAERTGGSVSTLTIQRTQQEDSAVYLCASSLVGAYSNQPQHFGDGTRLSIL.

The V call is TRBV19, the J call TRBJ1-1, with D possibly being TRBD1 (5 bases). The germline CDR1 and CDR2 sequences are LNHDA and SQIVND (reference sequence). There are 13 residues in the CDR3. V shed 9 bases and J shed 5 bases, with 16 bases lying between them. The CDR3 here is CASSYGRATEAFF. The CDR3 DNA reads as TGTGCCAGCTCTTACGGCAGGGCGACTGAAGCTTTCTTT. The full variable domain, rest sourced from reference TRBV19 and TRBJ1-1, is DGGITQSPKYLFRKEGQNVTLSCEQNLNHDAMYWYRQDPGQGLRLIYYSQIVNDFQKGDIAEGYSVSREKKESFPLTVTSAQKNPTAFYLCASSYGRATEAFFGQGTRLTVV.

CDR3 amino acids: CASIGKGGGANVLTF. The CDR3 DNA reads TGTGCCAGCATCGGGAAGGGAGGTGGGGCCAACGTCCTGACTTTC. This chain joins TRBV2 and TRBJ2-6; tentatively, D is TRBD2 (6 bases). V shed 7 bases and J shed 3 bases, with 13 bases lying between them. The CDR3 is 15 amino acids. Germline V CDR1 and CDR2: SNHLY, FYNNEI.

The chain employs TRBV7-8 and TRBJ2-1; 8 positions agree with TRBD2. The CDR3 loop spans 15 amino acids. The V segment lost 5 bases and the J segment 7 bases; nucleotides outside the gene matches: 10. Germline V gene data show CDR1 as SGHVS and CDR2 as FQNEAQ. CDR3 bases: TGTGCCAGCAGCGGGCTTCGACTAGCGTCGAATGAGCAGTTCTTC. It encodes CASSGLRLASNEQFF. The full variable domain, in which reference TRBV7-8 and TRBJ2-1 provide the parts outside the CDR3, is GAGVSQSPRYKVAKRGQDVALRCDPISGHVSLFWYQQALGQGPEFLTYFQNEAQLDKSGLPSDRFFAERPEGSVSTLKIQRTQQEDSAVYLCASSGLRLASNEQFFGPGTRLTVL.